These 7 T cell receptor beta chains share one sample of origin, sequenced in a study of T cell responses to AZD1222 COVID-19 vaccine. The protocol was immunoSEQ multiplex PCR, while the TCRdb copy is restricted to in-frame clones and leaves out a portion. This sample has fewer than 20,000 clones, with less than 90% found just once. Sequencing was performed on peripheral blood, taken 28 days after the second AZD1222 dose. The source of these receptors is an adult who received the AZD1222 COVID-19 vaccine.

The chain is built from TRBV19 and TRBJ2-7, with 8 bases identical to TRBD1. Germline assignment: CDR1 LNHDA and CDR2 SQIVND (reference sequence). The CDR3 is 15 residues long. V lost 4 bases and J lost 1; bases outside the gene matches: 6. The CDR3 protein is CASSTSGGGSYEQYF. Written as DNA, the CDR3 is TGTGCCAGTAGTACCTCAGGGGGCGGGTCCTACGAGCAGTACTTC.

V gene TRBV29-1 combines with J gene TRBJ2-7; possible D gene TRBD2, 5 bases. Trimming pared 7 bases from V and 5 bases from J, leaving 18 bases between. This CDR3 is 13 amino acids long. Germline lookup yields CDR1 SQVTM and CDR2 ANQGSEA. The CDR3 region is CSAGLAPGHEQYF. The CDR3 nucleotides read TGCAGCGCTGGGTTAGCGCCTGGGCACGAGCAGTACTTC.

This chain connects TRBV7-2 to TRBJ1-2; D is undetermined. CDR1 is SGHTA, CDR2 FQGNSA, per germline. V was cut by 1 base and J by 7 bases, with 10 bases left in between. CDR3 length: 13 residues. The CDR3 DNA reads TGTGCCAGCAGCTTAGATGGGGTGGCTGGCTACACCTTC. Translated, it gives CASSLDGVAGYTF.

The chain has TRBV28 and TRBJ1-1; 9 bases match TRBD1. The germline V gene has CDR1 MDHEN and CDR2 SYDVKM. V was pared by 6 bases and J by 5 bases, with 13 bases of the junction left unmatched. CDR3 size: 16 residues. The CDR3 sequence is CASSLDRGVGATEAFF. The CDR3 DNA is TGTGCCAGCAGCTTAGACAGGGGGGTCGGAGCGACTGAAGCTTTCTTT. The full variable domain, completed using reference TRBV28 and TRBJ1-1, is DVKVTQSSRYLVKRTGEKVFLECVQDMDHENMFWYRQDPGLGLRLIYFSYDVKMKEKGDIPEGYSVSREKKERFSLILESASTNQTSMYLCASSLDRGVGATEAFFGQGTRLTVV.

The chain uses TRBV19 and TRBJ2-2, with unresolved D. Germline V gene sequence: CDR1 LNHDA, CDR2 SQIVND (reference sequence). V was clipped by 3 bases and J by 7 bases, with 12 bases between them. The CDR3 sequence is 14 residues long. Written as DNA, the CDR3 is TGTGCCAGTAGTATCTATGGCAGTGGCGGGGAGCTGTTTTTT. Protein product: CASSIYGSGGELFF.

The V and J genes are TRBV9 and TRBJ1-1; D might be TRBD1 (6 bases). The CDR3 consists of 13 residues. Germline CDR1 SGDLS, CDR2 YYNGEE. The germline V and J ends were trimmed by 5 bases and 3 bases, with 11 bases remaining between them. CDR3 bases: TGTGCCAGCAGGCCGGAGGGGGACACTGAAGCTTTCTTT. This sequence encodes CASRPEGDTEAFF.

This sequence joins TRBV5-4 and TRBJ1-6, with 8 positions matching TRBD1. Germline-derived CDR1 and CDR2 are SGHNT and YYREEE (reference sequence). The CDR3 covers 14 residues. The V gene end was trimmed by 10 bases and the J gene end by 6 bases; junction bases not matched to a gene: 9. The CDR3 DNA sequence: TGTGCCGGATCCCGGGACAGGATTAATTCACCCCTCCACTTT. As protein: CAGSRDRINSPLHF.